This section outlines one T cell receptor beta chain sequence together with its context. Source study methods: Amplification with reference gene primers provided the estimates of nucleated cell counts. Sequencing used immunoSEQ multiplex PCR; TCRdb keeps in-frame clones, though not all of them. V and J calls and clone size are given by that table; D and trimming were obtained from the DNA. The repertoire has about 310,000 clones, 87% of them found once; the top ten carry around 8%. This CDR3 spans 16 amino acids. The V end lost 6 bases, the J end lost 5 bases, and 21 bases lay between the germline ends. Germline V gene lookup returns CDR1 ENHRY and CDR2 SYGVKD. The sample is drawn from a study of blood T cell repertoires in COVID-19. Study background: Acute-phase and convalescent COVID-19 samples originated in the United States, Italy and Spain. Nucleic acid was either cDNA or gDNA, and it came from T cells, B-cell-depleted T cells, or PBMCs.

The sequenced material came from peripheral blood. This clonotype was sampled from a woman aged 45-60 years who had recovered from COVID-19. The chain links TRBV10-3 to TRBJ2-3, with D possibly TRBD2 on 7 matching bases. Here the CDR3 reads CAISKKEGGLKDTQYF. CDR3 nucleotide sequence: TGTGCCATCAGCAAGAAGGAGGGGGGGCTTAAAGATACGCAGTATTTT.